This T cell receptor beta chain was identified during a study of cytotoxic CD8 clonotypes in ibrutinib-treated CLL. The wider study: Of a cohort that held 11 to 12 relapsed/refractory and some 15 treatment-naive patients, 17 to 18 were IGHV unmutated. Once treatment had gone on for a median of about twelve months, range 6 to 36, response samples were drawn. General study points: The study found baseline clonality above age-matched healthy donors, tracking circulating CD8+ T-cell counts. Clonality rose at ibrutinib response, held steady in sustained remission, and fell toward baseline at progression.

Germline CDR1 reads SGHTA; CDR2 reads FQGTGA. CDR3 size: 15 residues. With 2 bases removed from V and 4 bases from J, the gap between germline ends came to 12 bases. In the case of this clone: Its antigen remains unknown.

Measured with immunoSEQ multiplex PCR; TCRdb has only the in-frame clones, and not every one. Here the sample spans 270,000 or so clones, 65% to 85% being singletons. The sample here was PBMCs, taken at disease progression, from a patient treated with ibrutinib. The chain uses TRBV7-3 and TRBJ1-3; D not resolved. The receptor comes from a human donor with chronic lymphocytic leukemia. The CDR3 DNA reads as TGTGCCAGCAGCTTATACCACGGCCAGGGAAACACCATATATTTT. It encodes CASSLYHGQGNTIYF.